This entry lists 21 T cell receptor beta chains sequenced from one sample in a study of shared clonotypes between healthy human individuals. Measured with immunoSEQ multiplex PCR; TCRdb has only the in-frame clones, and not every one. The repertoire includes more than 850,000 clones, around 82% of them detected once, and 0.5% to 0.6% sits in the top ten. The sequenced material came from memory CD4+ T cells from PBMCs. As to subset: CD45RA-negative fraction. These receptors all come from a man aged 18 to 29 in good health. Some clones in this sample may be carry-over from other donors' samples.

The V gene is TRBV9, the J gene TRBJ2-7; 16 positions agree with TRBD2. The V gene end was trimmed by 4 bases and the J gene end by 1 base; junction bases not matched to a gene: 5. Germline-derived CDR1 and CDR2 are SGDLS and YYNGEE. The CDR3 spans 17 residues. The DNA of the CDR3 is TGTGCCAGCAGCCCGGGACTAGCGGGAGGGTTGTCCTACGAGCAGTACTTC. Its protein product is CASSPGLAGGLSYEQYF.

This clone appeared a few times. This chain connects TRBV4-3 to TRBJ1-5; 9 nucleotides agree with TRBD1. Germline lookup yields CDR1 LGHNA and CDR2 YSLEER. The CDR3 extends over 17 amino acids. With V trimmed by 0 bases and J by 6 bases, 9 bases remained unmatched. The CDR3 DNA is TGCGCCAGCAGCCAAGATCGACCGGGACAGGGAGTTCAGCCCCAGCATTTT. Translation gives CASSQDRPGQGVQPQHF.

The CDR3 is CASSLVRGSSYNEQFF. The CDR3 coding sequence is TGTGCCAGCAGCTTAGTTCGGGGGAGCTCCTACAATGAGCAGTTCTTC. This chain links TRBV7-2 with TRBJ2-1; weak D call: TRBD2 (6 bases). V lost 1 base and J 0 bases, leaving 10 bases between the germline ends. Looked up from germline, CDR1 is SGHTA and CDR2 is FQGNSA. The CDR3 loop spans 16 amino acids.

V is TRBV2 and J is TRBJ1-4; D not resolved. The CDR3 runs 13 residues. CDR1 is SNHLY and CDR2 is FYNNEI in the germline V gene. With 4 bases removed from V and 8 bases from J, the gap between germline ends came to 11 bases. The CDR3 here is CASSGSGHEKLFF. For the CDR3, the DNA is TGTGCCAGCAGTGGGTCAGGCCACGAAAAACTGTTTTTT.

The gene calls are TRBV6-4 and TRBJ2-7; D tentatively fits TRBD1 or TRBD2 (5 bases each). V was cut by 6 bases and J by 5 bases, with 17 bases left in between. This CDR3 spans 14 amino acids. Looked up from germline, CDR1 is MRHNA and CDR2 is SNTAGT. The CDR3 sequence is CASSPSGGTDEQYF. As DNA, the CDR3 is TGTGCCAGCAGCCCCTCAGGTGGGACGGACGAGCAGTACTTC.

The rearrangement links TRBV5-1 to TRBJ2-5, with 7 bases lining up with TRBD1. Trimming removed 10 bases from V and 2 bases from J; junction bases left unmatched: 5. Germline lookup yields CDR1 SGHRS and CDR2 YFSETQ. This CDR3 is 12 amino acids long. Here the CDR3 reads CALGTEQETQYF. CDR3 nucleotide sequence: TGCGCCCTGGGGACAGAGCAAGAGACCCAGTACTTC.

This chain uses TRBV14 with TRBJ2-1; D is undetermined. CDR1 and CDR2 (germline): SGHDN, FVKESK. Trimming removed 2 bases from V and 6 bases from J, with 17 bases in between. This CDR3 spans 16 amino acids. The CDR3 loop reads CASSQRPLRWFNEQFF. The DNA of the CDR3 is TGTGCCAGCAGCCAACGACCCCTACGTTGGTTCAATGAGCAGTTCTTC.

To note about this clone: Additional DNA sequences in this sample encode the identical CDR3. This chain joins TRBV7-9 and TRBJ2-3, with D uncertain. Germline-derived CDR1 and CDR2 are SEHNR and FQNEAQ (reference sequence). This CDR3 has 11 amino acids. V dropped 3 bases and J dropped 4 bases, with 2 bases sitting between them. CDR3 protein: CASSFSDTQYF. CDR3 coding DNA: TGTGCCAGCAGCTTTTCAGATACGCAGTATTTT.

V is TRBV5-4 and J is TRBJ2-1; 10 bases line up with TRBD1. CDR3 length equals 16 residues. J gave up 7 bases and V 4 bases, and 11 bases lay outside the gene matches. Germline-derived CDR1 and CDR2 are SGHNT and YYREEE (reference sequence). CDR3 sequence: CASSPATDRGRNEQFF. CDR3 nucleotides: TGTGCCAGCAGCCCGGCGACGGACAGGGGGAGGAATGAGCAGTTCTTC.

The gene calls are TRBV11-2 and TRBJ2-3, with 10 bases lining up with TRBD1. The CDR3 loop spans 18 amino acids. The V gene's germline CDR1 is SGHAT and CDR2 FQNNGV. V lost 1 base, J lost 4 bases, and 11 bases stayed unmatched. Here the CDR3 reads CASSLVYVWGQGPDTQYF. The CDR3 bases are TGTGCCAGCAGCTTAGTTTATGTTTGGGGACAGGGGCCAGATACGCAGTATTTT.

The rearrangement uses TRBV5-1 and TRBJ2-5, with D possibly matching TRBD2 (5 bases). Per germline, CDR1 SGHRS and CDR2 YFSETQ. Between the trimmed V and J ends, which lost 7 bases and 5 bases, there was a span of 15 bases. CDR3 size: 13 residues. CDR3 DNA sequence: TGCGCCAGCGGAAGGACTCCCCCGGAGACCCAGTACTTC. Its translation is CASGRTPPETQYF.

V is TRBV28 and J is TRBJ1-1; TRBD1 agrees at 8 bases. Germline lookup yields CDR1 MDHEN and CDR2 SYDVKM. J was trimmed by 6 bases and V by 8 bases; bases with no gene match: 5. The CDR3 has 12 residues. The CDR3 protein is CASGQGLAEAFF. DNA for the CDR3: TGTGCCAGCGGACAGGGCTTGGCTGAAGCTTTCTTT.

This clone is a singleton in its sample. The chain joins TRBV5-1 to TRBJ2-1, with TRBD2 as a possible D gene (6 bases). Germline CDR1 reads SGHRS; CDR2 reads YFSETQ. CDR3 length: 15 residues. Trimming pared 0 bases from V and 8 bases from J, leaving 15 bases between. CDR3 residues: CASSLELRGWDEQFF. In nucleotides, the CDR3 is TGCGCCAGCAGCTTGGAGTTGCGGGGTTGGGATGAGCAGTTCTTC.

In this sample, this clone turned up a few times. The rearrangement joins TRBV9 to TRBJ2-3, with D possibly called TRBD1 or TRBD2 (5 bases each). The CDR3 consists of 14 residues. V lost 4 bases and J lost 4, with 13 bases in between. In germline, CDR1 is SGDLS, CDR2 YYNGEE. CDR3 nucleotides: TGTGCCAGCAGCTCCTCCGAGGGGTCAGATACGCAGTATTTT. Translating it yields CASSSSEGSDTQYF.

The rearrangement joins TRBV4-3 to TRBJ2-3, with D perhaps given as TRBD1 or TRBD2 (5 bases each). Trimming took off 4 bases at V and 9 bases at J, with 14 bases between the two ends. The germline CDR1 and CDR2 sequences are LGHNA and YSLEER. The CDR3 loop spans 13 amino acids. CDR3 region: CASSPGTVETQYF. The DNA of the CDR3 is TGCGCCAGCAGCCCGGGGACGGTGGAGACGCAGTATTTT.

The chain carries TRBV7-9 and TRBJ2-2; 11 bases agree with TRBD2. This CDR3 has 16 amino acids. With 8 bases clipped from V and 4 bases from J, the junction kept 9 bases outside the gene matches. The germline V gene has CDR1 SEHNR and CDR2 FQNEAQ (reference sequence). Here the CDR3 reads CASPQLAGGGTGELFF. The CDR3 DNA is TGTGCCAGCCCCCAGCTAGCGGGAGGAGGCACCGGGGAGCTGTTTTTT.

The chain carries TRBV9 and TRBJ1-3; unclear D gene. This CDR3 region has 13 residues. The V gene's germline CDR1 is SGDLS and CDR2 YYNGEE. V was pared by 5 bases and J by 0 bases, with 6 bases between. CDR3 coding DNA: TGTGCCAGCAGTGAAACCTCTGGAAACACCATATATTTT. Its translation: CASSETSGNTIYF.

This clone was seen only once. This chain joins TRBV11-3 and TRBJ2-3; TRBD1 aligns across 9 bases. The CDR3 has 18 amino acids. CDR1 and CDR2 (germline): SGHNT, YENEEA. The trim removed 5 bases at V and 2 bases at J, leaving 14 bases unmatched. The CDR3: CASSPTPDRGLVTDTQYF. In DNA, the CDR3 is TGTGCCAGCAGCCCTACCCCGGACAGGGGTCTAGTCACAGATACGCAGTATTTT. Combining the CDR3 with reference TRBV11-3 and TRBJ2-3 gives the whole variable domain EAGVVQSPRYKIIEKKQPVAFWCNPISGHNTLYWYLQNLGQGPELLIRYENEEAVDDSQLPKDRFSAERLKGVDSTLKIQPAELGDSAVYLCASSPTPDRGLVTDTQYFGPGTRLTVL.

This clone was observed a single time. This rearrangement joins TRBV19 to TRBJ2-7, with TRBD2 identical over 10 bases. This CDR3 spans 18 amino acids. V trimming: 1 base; J trimming: 2 bases; junction bases outside the gene matches: 11. Germline V lookup: CDR1 LNHDA, CDR2 SQIVND (reference sequence). The CDR3 coding sequence is TGTGCCAGTAGTATAGGGGGGGCTAGCGGGAGTATCCCCTACGAGCAGTACTTC. Its protein is CASSIGGASGSIPYEQYF.

This rearrangement joins TRBV29-1 to TRBJ2-1, with D perhaps TRBD2 (6 bases). Germline V gene data show CDR1 as SQVTM and CDR2 as ANQGSEA. The CDR3 is 14 residues long. Trimming removed 7 bases at V and 2 bases at J, with 15 bases between. Here the CDR3 reads CSASLRLAYNEQFF. For the CDR3, the DNA is TGCAGCGCCTCCCTTCGACTAGCCTACAATGAGCAGTTCTTC.

The chain couples TRBV6-1 to TRBJ1-1; no firm D call. The V and J ends lost 1 base and 2 bases respectively, with 11 bases between them. CDR1 is MNHNS and CDR2 is SASEGT in the germline V gene. This CDR3 contains 15 residues. The DNA for the CDR3 is TGTGCCAGCAGTGAAGAGGGAGGGCACAACACTGAAGCTTTCTTT. As protein: CASSEEGGHNTEAFF.